Presented here are 22 T cell receptor beta chains from one specimen sequenced in a study. Cells sorted as Tregs were CD4+, CD25+ and CD127-/low. MiXCR, applied by TCRdb to the 5' RACE reads, yields one record per CDR3 protein. The table lists some 9,800 distinct CDR3 sequences, roughly 27% of them singletons, with roughly 3.2% in the top ten. Sequenced sample: Tregs sorted from blood. These TCRs come from a female donor with breast cancer.

By share, this clonotype counts as medium-sized (0.01 to 0.1%). The genes are TRBV5-1 and TRBJ2-1, with 12 bases that match TRBD2. V lost 4 bases, J lost 3 bases, and 17 bases stayed unmatched. Per the germline V gene, CDR1 is SGHRS and CDR2 is YFSETQ. CDR3 length: 20 amino acids. CDR3 amino acids: CASSPAGLAGFLGGYNEQFF. The CDR3 DNA sequence: TGCGCCAGCAGCCCAGCCGGACTAGCGGGATTTCTTGGCGGCTACAATGAGCAGTTCTTC.

By proportion, this clonotype is medium-sized (0.01 to 0.1%). The rearrangement links TRBV7-6 to TRBJ2-7, with 14 bases fitting TRBD2. The germline gives CDR1 SGHVS, CDR2 FNYEAQ. This CDR3 region has 16 residues. J gave up 7 bases and V 0 bases, and 5 bases lay outside the gene matches. The DNA for the CDR3 is TGTGCCAGCAGCTTAGCTTCCGGGACTAGCGGGAGAGAGCAGTACTTC. It encodes CASSLASGTSGREQYF.

The rearrangement links TRBV2 to TRBJ2-7; D possibly corresponds to TRBD2 (5 bases). Trimming removed 4 bases from V and 2 bases from J, with 15 bases in between. The length of the CDR3 is 15 residues. Germline V gives CDR1 SNHLY, CDR2 FYNNEI. Here the CDR3 reads CASSGLSAATYEQYF. The DNA for the CDR3 is TGTGCCAGCAGTGGGCTCTCAGCGGCTACCTACGAGCAGTACTTC.

This clonotype turned up a few times. The V gene is TRBV6-6, the J gene TRBJ1-6; D gene uncertain. CDR3 length equals 17 residues. Germline CDR1 reads MNHNY; CDR2 reads SVGAGI (reference sequence). V lost 0 bases and J 9 bases, leaving 18 bases between the germline ends. As DNA, the CDR3 is TGTGCCAGCAGTTACTCGATATCTGCACCCTTGTCTTCACCCCTCCACTTT. This gives the protein CASSYSISAPLSSPLHF.

As to this clonotype: One end of the junction does not line up with germline, which may come from a read error. The V call is TRBV5-1, the J call TRBJ2-2; tentatively, D is TRBD2 (5 bases). CDR1 and CDR2 from the germline V gene are SGHRS and YFSETQ. The CDR3 loop spans 13 amino acids. DNA for the CDR3: TGCGGCAGCAGCTTCTACTACACCGGGGAGCTGCTTTTT. Residues: CGSSFYYTGELLF.

On this clonotype itself: An end of the junction differs from the germline gene, which may be a read error. The chain is built from TRBV6-5 and TRBJ2-7; D gene unclear. Germline CDR1 MNHEY, CDR2 SVGAGI. The CDR3 consists of 10 residues. The CDR3 DNA reads as TGTGCCAGCAGTTCCTACGCGCAGTACTTC. As protein: CASSSYAQYF.

In this sample, this clonotype is medium-sized. CDR3 nucleotide sequence: TGTGCCAGCAGTGAAGCCCTGGGAGCTTTCTTT. It translates to CASSEALGAFF. The V call is TRBV2, the J call TRBJ1-1, with unresolved D. This CDR3 spans 11 amino acids. V lost 0 bases and J lost 10, with 6 bases in between. Germline V gene lookup returns CDR1 SNHLY and CDR2 FYNNEI.

V usage is TRBV6-2 or TRBV6-3 and J usage is TRBJ2-1; TRBD2 aligns across 10 bases. In germline, CDR1 is MNHEY, CDR2 SVGEGT. The CDR3 is 14 amino acids. The J segment lost 3 bases and the V segment lost 6 bases, leaving 2 bases of the junction unmatched. The CDR3 loop is CASSASGGYNEQFF. As DNA, the CDR3 is TGTGCCAGCAGCGCTAGCGGGGGCTACAATGAGCAGTTCTTC.

This clonotype is judged medium-sized. The chain combines TRBV20-1 with TRBJ2-7; D is unresolved. This CDR3 is built from 13 residues. From germline, CDR1 is DFQATT and CDR2 SNEGSKA (reference sequence). V was shortened by 3 bases and J by 2 bases, with 11 bases between the two germline ends. CDR3 sequence (DNA): TGCAGTGCTAGGTATCCAGCCACCTACGAGCAGTACTTC. Protein product: CSARYPATYEQYF.

Sample share makes this clonotype medium-sized. The chain uses TRBV6-5 and TRBJ2-1; 14 bases fit TRBD2. Germline CDR1 and CDR2: MNHEY and SVGAGI. V shed 2 bases and J 3 bases; nucleotides not matched to a gene: 6. CDR3 length: 18 residues. CDR3 DNA sequence: TGTGCCAGCAGTTACGAGACTAGCGGGAGGGGTTTCTACAATGAGCAGTTCTTC. Protein sequence: CASSYETSGRGFYNEQFF.

In this sample, this clonotype is medium-sized. J is TRBJ1-1 and V is TRBV20-1; a possible D gene is TRBD1 (5 bases). The germline V and J ends were trimmed by 0 bases and 11 bases, with 19 bases remaining between them. Germline-derived CDR1 and CDR2 are DFQATT and SNEGSKA (reference sequence). The CDR3 covers 14 residues. The CDR3 DNA reads TGCAGTGCTAGAGATGTGATCGGGGGATTAAGGGCTTTCTTT. It codes for CSARDVIGGLRAFF.

This clonotype has more than one count but fewer than ten. Given a much more abundant clone one base away, this may be a read error. V usage is TRBV5-1 and J usage is TRBJ1-1; 7 nucleotides align to TRBD1. This CDR3 is built from 15 residues. V lost 4 bases and J lost 3; bases outside the gene matches: 9. Germline V gene lookup returns CDR1 SGHRS and CDR2 YFSETQ. The CDR3 nucleotides read TGCGCCAGCAGCCTTCCCGACAGGGCGTACACTGAAGCTTTCTTT. Its protein product is CASSLPDRAYTEAFF.

The gene calls are TRBV2 and TRBJ1-1; tentative D call: TRBD1 (6 bases). CDR3 length: 12 amino acids. Trimming took off 3 bases at V and 6 bases at J, with 8 bases between the two ends. From germline, CDR1 is SNHLY and CDR2 FYNNEI. The CDR3 here is CASSENRAEAFF. The CDR3 nucleotides read TGTGCCAGCAGTGAGAACAGGGCTGAAGCTTTCTTT.

Ten or more counts support this clonotype. This may be a read error: a much more frequent sequence differs by one nucleotide. This chain links TRBV12-3 or TRBV12-4 with TRBJ2-1; possibly TRBD2 for D (6 bases). The CDR3 contains 15 residues. Here the CDR3 reads CASGLAGNSYNEQFF. CDR3 nucleotides: TGTGCCAGCGGTTTGGCGGGAAACTCCTACAATGAGCAGTTCTTC.

Ten or more counts support this clonotype. The V call is TRBV20-1, the J call TRBJ2-5; 10 bases align to TRBD1. CDR1 is DFQATT and CDR2 is SNEGSKA in the germline V gene (reference sequence). This CDR3 is built from 15 residues. Trimming removed 3 bases from V and 1 base from J; junction bases left unmatched: 5. The CDR3 sequence: CSASQRQGAQETQYF. The CDR3, as DNA: TGCAGTGCTAGCCAGAGACAGGGGGCCCAAGAGACCCAGTACTTC.

This clonotype was recorded many times. The rearrangement uses TRBV10-3 and TRBJ1-1, with D possibly TRBD1 on 5 matching bases. This CDR3 has 13 amino acids. Trimming shortened V by 7 bases and J by 4 bases, and 13 bases separated the two germline ends. In germline, CDR1 is ENHRY, CDR2 SYGVKD. The CDR3 region has the DNA TGTGCCATCACCGAGTTGGGGGGCACTGAAGCTTTCTTT. Its translation is CAITELGGTEAFF.

This clonotype was seen many times. The J gene is TRBJ1-3, the V gene TRBV12-3 or TRBV12-4; 7 positions agree with TRBD1. CDR3 length: 16 residues. The junction had 8 bases not matched to a gene; V was cut back by 6 bases and J by 0 bases. CDR3 DNA: TGTGCCAGCAGCCCAGAGGGGACAGTCTCTGGAAACACCATATATTTT. This sequence encodes CASSPEGTVSGNTIYF.

On this clonotype: A junction end diverges from the germline sequence, so it may reflect a read error. This rearrangement joins TRBV7-2 to TRBJ2-1; D perhaps matches TRBD1 (7 bases). Germline CDR1 SGHTA, CDR2 FQGNSA. There are 15 residues in the CDR3. The CDR3: CASSFTVGTAGEQSF. The DNA of the CDR3 is TGTGCCAGCAGCTTCACTGTGGGGACAGCGGGTGAGCAGTCCTTC. The full variable domain, with the rest looked up from reference TRBV7-2 and TRBJ2-1, is GAGVSQSPSNKVTEKGKDVELRCDPISGHTALYWYRQSLGQGLEFLIYFQGNSAPDKSGLPSDRFSAERTGGSVSTLTIQRTQQEDSAVYLCASSFTVGTAGEQSFGPGTRLTVL.

In its sample, this clonotype was seen many times. The chain couples TRBV9 to TRBJ2-1; D is unclear. Germline CDR1 is SGDLS and CDR2 is YYNGEE. V was clipped by 4 bases and J by 7 bases, with 21 bases between them. The CDR3 is made up of 16 amino acids. The CDR3 coding sequence is TGTGCCAGCAGCCTCTTCAGTGGCCTTGCCCAGAATGAGCAGTTCTTC. As protein: CASSLFSGLAQNEQFF.

This clonotype was seen at least ten times. This chain joins TRBV20-1 and TRBJ2-1, with a weak D call TRBD1 (6 bases). In germline, CDR1 is DFQATT, CDR2 SNEGSKA (reference sequence). The CDR3 runs 13 residues. V gave up 3 bases and J gave up 9 bases, with 15 bases separating them. The DNA for the CDR3 is TGCAGTGCTAGCCGGGGCCTAGGGGGTGAGCAGTTCTTC. It encodes CSASRGLGGEQFF.

The chain has TRBV7-9 and TRBJ1-1; D is perhaps TRBD1 (5 bases). The germline V gene encodes CDR1 SEHNR and CDR2 FQNEAQ (reference sequence). V was shortened by 4 bases and J by 6 bases, with 27 bases between the two germline ends. The CDR3 is 18 amino acids. The CDR3: CASSSWRSAGIRGSEAFF. The CDR3 nucleotides are TGTGCCAGCAGCTCTTGGAGGAGCGCGGGGATCCGGGGCTCTGAAGCTTTCTTT.

V gene TRBV5-1 combines with J gene TRBJ1-1; 8 nucleotides agree with TRBD1. V lost 5 bases, J lost 1 base, and 7 bases stayed unmatched. The CDR3 is 15 residues long. CDR1 and CDR2 from the germline V gene are SGHRS and YFSETQ. The CDR3 region is CASSLTGVANTEAFF. The CDR3 DNA follows: TGCGCCAGCAGTTTGACAGGGGTGGCGAACACTGAAGCTTTCTTT.